This T cell receptor beta chain was obtained from a study of CD8 T cells in ankylosing spondylitis. General study results and limits: In ankylosing spondylitis blood, a motif of seven to nine highly homologous TCR beta variants appeared characteristic.

TCRdb called the 5' RACE reads again in MiXCR, with one record for every CDR3 protein. The repertoire holds over 200,000 distinct CDR3 sequences, approximately 20% seen once, with more than 40% in the top ten. CDR1 SEHNR and CDR2 FQNEAQ come from the germline V gene (reference sequence). The V end was cut by 2 bases, the J end by 3 bases, with 13 bases between. The CDR3 runs to 15 residues. This clonotype appeared a few times. What it recognizes is unknown. Input material: blood, either unsorted or a sorted T cell fraction (not recorded which). The receptor was isolated from a male donor with ankylosing spondylitis. The V and J genes are TRBV7-9 and TRBJ2-5; D is unclear. In DNA, the CDR3 is TGTGCCAGCAGCTTATCGACGGGTGGCGAAGAGACCCAGTACTTC. Protein sequence: CASSLSTGGEETQYF.